This TCR beta chain was observed in a study of T-cell reconstitution after alpha-beta-depleted transplantation in children. General study points: By about two months after transplant, alpha-beta T cells reportedly arose from several hundred graft clones that had expanded. Newly produced T cells mostly provided counts and TCRbeta diversity after one year, as hyperexpanded clones declined.

V lost 3 bases to trimming and J lost 2 bases; unmatched junction nucleotides: 16. The CDR3 sequence is 20 residues long. From germline, CDR1 is SGHAT and CDR2 FQNNGV. As it was prepared, the TCRbeta library received unique molecular identifiers. TCRdb itself ran the PCR reads through MiXCR, one entry per CDR3 protein. Of roughly 570,000 distinct CDR3 sequences in the sample, roughly 30% were seen once. In its sample, this clonotype was seen once. Its antigen is as yet unknown. This sequence originates from a boy under three years old with Wiskott-Aldrich syndrome, due to receive a stem cell transplant. The sequencing here drew on PBMCs, taken before TCRalphabeta/CD19-depleted stem cell transplant. This chain joins TRBV11-2 and TRBJ2-1; 10 positions agree with TRBD1. DNA for the CDR3: TGTGCCAGCAGCTTCTCCAGACAGGGGGCAGCGGGAGTCCCCTACAATGAGCAGTTCTTC. It is translated as CASSFSRQGAAGVPYNEQFF.